The 22 T cell receptor beta chains in this list originate from one sample, sequenced in a study of B cell selection in AIRE deficiency. The regulatory T cell sort gate was CD4+CD25hiCD127low/negative. TCRdb's copy holds only in-frame clones and misses some; the assay was immunoSEQ multiplex PCR. Among approximately 18,000 clones, around 93% were seen once, and the ten largest hold 0.89%. Specimen: CD4+CD25+ Tregs sorted from PBMCs. The receptors were gathered from a human donor in good health.

This clone appeared a few times. V and J are TRBV4-2 and TRBJ1-2, with 8 bases aligning to TRBD1. V was clipped by 3 bases and J by 2 bases; unmatched bases: 5. The germline V gene encodes CDR1 LGHNA and CDR2 YNFKEQ. This CDR3 spans 15 amino acids. This CDR3 reads CASSHNQGANYGYTF. CDR3 DNA sequence: TGTGCCAGCAGCCACAATCAGGGGGCGAACTATGGCTACACCTTC.

This sequence joins TRBV7-2 and TRBJ2-2; 7 bases agree with TRBD2. The CDR3 runs 16 residues. The V gene end was trimmed by 1 base and the J gene end by 9 bases; junction bases not matched to a gene: 11. CDR1 and CDR2 (germline): SGHTA, FQGNSA. The CDR3 DNA is TGTGCCAGCAGCTTAGGGCCGGGACTAATTGGCAGGGAGCTGTTTTTT. This encodes CASSLGPGLIGRELFF.

The chain is built from TRBV6-6 and TRBJ2-7; D may correspond to TRBD1 or TRBD2 (5 bases each). Trimming stripped 5 bases from V and 0 bases from J, with 17 bases between. The CDR3 has 16 amino acids. Germline CDR1 reads MNHNY; CDR2 reads SVGAGI (reference sequence). The CDR3 DNA reads TGTGCCAGCAGTAGGACCGGGACCTCCGGCTCCTACGAGCAGTACTTC. This translates into CASSRTGTSGSYEQYF.

The chain carries TRBV27 and TRBJ2-4; 8 bases line up with TRBD2. V trimming: 5 bases; J trimming: 4 bases; junction bases outside the gene matches: 13. This CDR3 has 17 residues. The V gene's germline CDR1 is MNHEY and CDR2 SMNVEV (reference sequence). The CDR3 region is CASSTRTSPARKNIQYF. CDR3 coding DNA: TGTGCCAGCAGTACCCGGACTAGCCCAGCCCGTAAAAACATTCAGTACTTC.

The rearrangement uses TRBV7-2 and TRBJ1-5, with a weak D call TRBD1 (6 bases). The ends were cut back, 2 bases at V and 0 bases at J, with 8 bases in the middle. Per the germline V gene, CDR1 is SGHTA and CDR2 is FQGNSA. The length of the CDR3 is 15 residues. The DNA of the CDR3 is TGTGCCAGCAGCTTAACAGGGAATAGCAATCAGCCCCAGCATTTT. Its translation is CASSLTGNSNQPQHF.

J is TRBJ2-1 and V is TRBV5-1; 8 bases line up with TRBD1. This CDR3 region has 14 residues. Germline values: CDR1 SGHRS, CDR2 YFSETQ. Losses at the gene ends were 7 bases for V and 0 bases for J; bases not matched to a gene: 3. DNA for the CDR3: TGCGCCAGCGGGACAGGAAGCTCCTACAATGAGCAGTTCTTC. Its protein product is CASGTGSSYNEQFF. Based on the CDR3 plus reference TRBV5-1 and TRBJ2-1, the full variable domain is KAGVTQTPRYLIKTRGQQVTLSCSPISGHRSVSWYQQTPGQGLQFLFEYFSETQRNKGNFPGRFSGRQFSNSRSEMNVSTLELGDSALYLCASGTGSSYNEQFFGPGTRLTVL.

This CDR3 is CASRVGYERGYTF. CDR3 nucleotides: TGTGCCAGCCGGGTCGGGTACGAGCGTGGCTACACCTTC. The chain combines TRBV6-5 with TRBJ1-2; D is undetermined. The CDR3 is made up of 13 amino acids. In germline, CDR1 is MNHEY, CDR2 SVGAGI. V dropped 8 bases and J dropped 7 bases, with 17 bases sitting between them.

The genes are TRBV19 and TRBJ1-5; D is uncertain. CDR3 length equals 13 residues. In germline, CDR1 is LNHDA, CDR2 SQIVND (reference sequence). Between the trimmed V and J ends, which lost 4 bases and 3 bases, there was a span of 7 bases. CDR3 region: CASSTENNQPQHF. In DNA, the CDR3 is TGTGCCAGTAGTACAGAAAACAATCAGCCCCAGCATTTT.

The V call is TRBV27, the J call TRBJ2-2; TRBD1 agrees at 7 bases. The CDR3 runs to 15 residues. The V gene's germline CDR1 is MNHEY and CDR2 SMNVEV (reference sequence). Germline trimming cut 6 bases from V and 1 base from J; bases unmatched to any gene: 5. The CDR3, as DNA: TGTGCCAGCAGCTCCAGACAGGGGAACACCGGGGAGCTGTTTTTT. Translating it yields CASSSRQGNTGELFF.

V is TRBV4-2 and J is TRBJ2-1; possibly TRBD1 for D (5 bases). The CDR3 has 15 amino acids. Looked up from germline, CDR1 is LGHNA and CDR2 is YNFKEQ. V was pared by 3 bases and J by 1 base, with 10 bases between. In DNA, the CDR3 is TGTGCCAGCAGCCAGGGATCAGGGTCCTACAATGAGCAGTTCTTC. This gives the protein CASSQGSGSYNEQFF.

The sample holds a few counts of this clone. The V call is TRBV23-1, the J call TRBJ1-1; D is undetermined. TRBV23-1 qualifies as an ORF whose function is uncertain. The V end was cut by 4 bases, the J end by 5 bases, with 17 bases between. The CDR3 covers 15 residues. CDR3 loop: CASSPPREARTEAFF. CDR3 nucleotides: TGCGCCAGCAGTCCCCCCCGTGAGGCGCGGACTGAAGCTTTCTTT.

This rearrangement joins TRBV5-4 to TRBJ2-3; the match to TRBD1 covers 9 bases. V shed 0 bases and J 5 bases; nucleotides not matched to a gene: 7. Germline CDR1 and CDR2: SGHNT and YYREEE (reference sequence). The CDR3 length is 16 residues. This CDR3 reads CASSLAGDRVRDTQYF. As DNA, the CDR3 is TGTGCCAGCAGCTTGGCCGGGGACAGGGTAAGAGATACGCAGTATTTT.

The chain has TRBV7-2 and TRBJ1-2; weak D call: TRBD1 (5 bases). Germline V gene lookup returns CDR1 SGHTA and CDR2 FQGNSA. The CDR3 extends over 15 amino acids. Trimming removed 6 bases from V and 5 bases from J, with 19 bases in between. CDR3 coding DNA: TGTGCCAGCAGTCCGTGGGAGGGGACGAAGTATGGCTACACCTTC. Translation: CASSPWEGTKYGYTF. Combining the CDR3 with reference TRBV7-2 and TRBJ1-2 gives the whole variable domain GAGVSQSPSNKVTEKGKDVELRCDPISGHTALYWYRQSLGQGLEFLIYFQGNSAPDKSGLPSDRFSAERTGGSVSTLTIQRTQQEDSAVYLCASSPWEGTKYGYTFGSGTRLTVV.

The rearrangement uses TRBV4-3 and TRBJ1-2, with 7 bases fitting TRBD1. V gave up 2 bases and J gave up 2 bases; unmatched junction bases: 8. The germline V gene encodes CDR1 LGHNA and CDR2 YSLEER. There are 16 residues in the CDR3. The chain's CDR3 is CASSQSRQGLNYGYTF. The CDR3 DNA is TGCGCCAGCAGCCAATCAAGACAGGGCCTGAACTATGGCTACACCTTC.

The chain recombines TRBV11-2 with TRBJ1-1; D gene unclear. The CDR3 has 13 residues. V shed 0 bases and J shed 4 bases, with 6 bases lying between them. CDR1 is SGHAT and CDR2 is FQNNGV in the germline V gene. In nucleotides, the CDR3 is TGTGCCAGCAGCTTAGATCGGAGCACTGAAGCTTTCTTT. It translates to CASSLDRSTEAFF.

The CDR3 here is CASRMGLAGREQYF. The CDR3 DNA reads TGTGCCAGCAGAATGGGACTAGCGGGACGTGAGCAGTACTTC. The rearrangement uses TRBV6-1 and TRBJ2-7, with 13 bases fitting TRBD2. CDR1 MNHNS and CDR2 SASEGT come from the germline V gene. With 6 bases clipped from V and 7 bases from J, the junction kept 6 bases outside the gene matches. CDR3 length: 14 residues.

This clone was recorded only once. The V and J genes are TRBV5-1 and TRBJ2-1, with 10 nucleotides matching TRBD1. V was clipped by 1 base and J by 9 bases; unmatched bases: 13. Germline-derived CDR1 and CDR2 are SGHRS and YFSETQ. CDR3 length: 17 residues. CDR3 region: CASSLKPRQGALGEQFF. CDR3 nucleotide sequence: TGCGCCAGCAGCTTGAAACCCCGACAGGGGGCTTTGGGTGAGCAGTTCTTC.

The chain recombines TRBV7-2 with TRBJ2-7; 9 nucleotides agree with TRBD1. From germline, CDR1 is SGHTA and CDR2 FQGNSA. The V gene end was trimmed by 2 bases and the J gene end by 3 bases; junction bases not matched to a gene: 5. The CDR3 runs 15 residues. The CDR3 DNA is TGTGCCAGCAGCTTACAACAGGGGGCTCGCTACGAGCAGTACTTC. Its protein product is CASSLQQGARYEQYF.

This chain joins TRBV5-1 and TRBJ2-1, with 7 bases lining up with TRBD1. With V trimmed by 4 bases and J by 7 bases, 11 bases remained unmatched. Germline CDR1 and CDR2: SGHRS and YFSETQ. The CDR3 is 15 residues long. Here the CDR3 DNA reads TGCGCCAGCAGCCCCGACCCTACAGGGGAGAATGAGCAGTTCTTC. It translates to CASSPDPTGENEQFF.

The chain combines TRBV7-3 with TRBJ2-2, with D possibly being TRBD1 (8 bases). Germline CDR1 SGHTA, CDR2 FQGTGA. This CDR3 contains 15 residues. Trimming shortened V by 1 base and J by 6 bases, and 12 bases separated the two germline ends. The CDR3 region has the DNA TGTGCCAGCAGCTTAAACAGGGGGAGGGCCGGGGAGCTGTTTTTT. Translation: CASSLNRGRAGELFF.

This clone was seen only once. The gene calls are TRBV5-1 and TRBJ1-1; D is ambiguous. Trimming stripped 5 bases from V and 0 bases from J, with 17 bases between. The CDR3 length is 16 residues. From germline, CDR1 is SGHRS and CDR2 YFSETQ. CDR3 nucleotides: TGCGCCAGCAGACGTTTTCCTTTCCTCATGAACACTGAAGCTTTCTTT. Protein sequence: CASRRFPFLMNTEAFF.

The rearrangement links TRBV6-6 to TRBJ2-1; 8 positions match TRBD1. The V and J ends lost 2 bases and 8 bases, in that order; junction bases with no gene match: 5. Germline loops: CDR1 MNHNY, CDR2 SVGAGI (reference sequence). This CDR3 has 14 residues. The CDR3 region has the DNA TGTGCCAGCAGTTACGCCTGGACAGGGTATGAGCAGTTCTTC. It yields the protein CASSYAWTGYEQFF.